Listed below are T cell receptor beta chains from one sample, sequenced in a study of T cells in tuberculosis. Method: immunoSEQ multiplex PCR; TCRdb's copy keeps in-frame clones and lacks some. The top ten clones hold around 7% of a sample with over 25,000 clones, 92% of them seen once. Sequencing was performed on PBMCs, taken at tuberculosis diagnosis. These receptors originate from an adult with tuberculosis. Both conserved end residues are part of each CDR3. Each record gives: CDR3 DNA, CDR3 protein, V gene, J gene, D gene, clone size. D genes are given only for firm matches. The size of a clone is reported for some rows only, either as once, few or many, or as a class for expanded clones.

CDR3nt: TGCGCCAGCAGCTTGGCCCCTGGCAGGGGGACCTACAATGAGCAGTTCTTC
CDR3aa: CASSLAPGRGTYNEQFF
v_gene: TRBV5-1
j_gene: TRBJ2-1
d_gene: TRBD1
abundance: .

CDR3nt: TGCGCCAGCAGCTTGGAGGGGGCGGGCGGCTACACCTTC
CDR3aa: CASSLEGAGGYTF
v_gene: TRBV5-1
j_gene: TRBJ1-2
d_gene: TRBD1
abundance: .

CDR3nt: TGCAGCACAAGGACAGGGAACACTGAAGCTTTCTTT
CDR3aa: CSTRTGNTEAFF
v_gene: TRBV29-1
j_gene: TRBJ1-1
d_gene: TRBD1
abundance: .

CDR3nt: TGTGCCAGCAGTTTACAGGCTCAGGACACTGAAGCTTTCTTT
CDR3aa: CASSLQAQDTEAFF
v_gene: TRBV6-5
j_gene: TRBJ1-1
d_gene: .
abundance: .

CDR3nt: TGTGCCAGCAGCCCCCACAGGGCGTCCTACGAGCAGTACTTC
CDR3aa: CASSPHRASYEQYF
v_gene: TRBV4-2
j_gene: TRBJ2-7
d_gene: .
abundance: .

CDR3nt: TGTGCCAGCAGCTTAGCAGCTAGCGGGGCCCTCTACGAGCAGTACTTC
CDR3aa: CASSLAASGALYEQYF
v_gene: TRBV7-9
j_gene: TRBJ2-7
d_gene: TRBD2
abundance: .

CDR3nt: TGTGCCAGCAGTTTCAAAGATACCAACTACGAGCAGTACTTC
CDR3aa: CASSFKDTNYEQYF
v_gene: TRBV27
j_gene: TRBJ2-7
d_gene: .
abundance: .

CDR3nt: TGTGCCAGCAGCTTAGGGGGGCCTGGGACTAGCGGGTACCATGATACGCAGTATTTT
CDR3aa: CASSLGGPGTSGYHDTQYF
v_gene: TRBV11-2
j_gene: TRBJ2-3
d_gene: TRBD2
abundance: once

CDR3nt: TGTGCCAGCAGCTCGGGACAGGGTGGCTACGAGCAGTACTTC
CDR3aa: CASSSGQGGYEQYF
v_gene: TRBV11-2
j_gene: TRBJ2-7
d_gene: TRBD1
abundance: .

CDR3nt: TGCGCCAGCAGCGAAGGGGGCGCAAACTATGGCTACACCTTC
CDR3aa: CASSEGGANYGYTF
v_gene: TRBV5-1
j_gene: TRBJ1-2
d_gene: TRBD1
abundance: .

CDR3nt: TGTGCCTGGAGTGACACAGGGGGCTACTGGGGCTACACCTTC
CDR3aa: CAWSDTGGYWGYTF
v_gene: TRBV30
j_gene: TRBJ1-2
d_gene: TRBD1
abundance: .

CDR3nt: TGTGCCAGCAGTTTAGGGAGGGACCCAGAAAATACGCAGTATTTT
CDR3aa: CASSLGRDPENTQYF
v_gene: TRBV28
j_gene: TRBJ2-3
d_gene: TRBD2
abundance: few

CDR3nt: TGTGCCATCAGTGAGTCGGAGGGCGGAGGGGAGCTGTTTTTT
CDR3aa: CAISESEGGGELFF
v_gene: TRBV10-3
j_gene: TRBJ2-2
d_gene: .
abundance: .

CDR3nt: TGTGCCACATCACCTAGCGGGGGAACCTACGAGCAGTACTTC
CDR3aa: CATSPSGGTYEQYF
v_gene: TRBV5-4
j_gene: TRBJ2-7
d_gene: TRBD2
abundance: .

CDR3nt: TGTGCCAGCAGCTTCCGGGGACAGGGAGAGACCCAGTACTTC
CDR3aa: CASSFRGQGETQYF
v_gene: TRBV7-6
j_gene: TRBJ2-5
d_gene: TRBD1
abundance: .

CDR3nt: TGTGCCAGCAGCCCCGGGAGGGGCTATGGCTACACCTTC
CDR3aa: CASSPGRGYGYTF
v_gene: TRBV13
j_gene: TRBJ1-2
d_gene: .
abundance: .

CDR3nt: TGCGCCAGCAGCCAAGAGGGGGGTAGGCGCAATCAGCCCCAGCATTTT
CDR3aa: CASSQEGGRRNQPQHF
v_gene: TRBV4-1
j_gene: TRBJ1-5
d_gene: .
abundance: .

CDR3nt: TGTGCCAGCAGCGTAGCGCCAGGGTCGACCTACGAGCAGTACTTC
CDR3aa: CASSVAPGSTYEQYF
v_gene: TRBV9
j_gene: TRBJ2-7
d_gene: .
abundance: .

CDR3nt: TGTGCCAGCAGTCTCGGGACAGGGGGTAGCTATGGCTACACCTTC
CDR3aa: CASSLGTGGSYGYTF
v_gene: TRBV27
j_gene: TRBJ1-2
d_gene: TRBD1
abundance: once

CDR3nt: TGTGCCAGCAGCCACGGACAGGGAAGTGAAAAACTGTTTTTT
CDR3aa: CASSHGQGSEKLFF
v_gene: TRBV6-4
j_gene: TRBJ1-4
d_gene: TRBD1
abundance: .

CDR3nt: TGCGCCAGCAGCCGGGTGGGACAGAAGAGCTCCTACGAGCAGTACTTC
CDR3aa: CASSRVGQKSSYEQYF
v_gene: TRBV4-3
j_gene: TRBJ2-7
d_gene: TRBD1
abundance: .

CDR3nt: TGTGCCAGCAGCCCTACGGGGATAGGGACTGAAGCTTTCTTT
CDR3aa: CASSPTGIGTEAFF
v_gene: TRBV7-8
j_gene: TRBJ1-1
d_gene: .
abundance: .

CDR3nt: TGTGCCAGTAGTATATATTTCCGGGACAGGGAATACGAGCAGTACTTC
CDR3aa: CASSIYFRDREYEQYF
v_gene: TRBV19
j_gene: TRBJ2-7
d_gene: TRBD1
abundance: .

CDR3nt: TGTGCCAGCAGCCGCCGGGACAGCTATAGCAATCAGCCCCAGCATTTT
CDR3aa: CASSRRDSYSNQPQHF
v_gene: TRBV7-6
j_gene: TRBJ1-5
d_gene: TRBD1
abundance: .

CDR3nt: TGTGCCAGCAGCCCACAGGACCTCTACAATGAGCAGTTCTTC
CDR3aa: CASSPQDLYNEQFF
v_gene: TRBV9
j_gene: TRBJ2-1
d_gene: .
abundance: .

CDR3nt: TGTGCCAGCTCAGACTTAGGGACAGCCACTACAAGCGAGCAGTACTTC
CDR3aa: CASSDLGTATTSEQYF
v_gene: TRBV18
j_gene: TRBJ2-7
d_gene: TRBD1
abundance: .

CDR3nt: TGTGCCTGGAGGCGGACAGCTTCCAATAATTCACCCCTCCACTTT
CDR3aa: CAWRRTASNNSPLHF
v_gene: TRBV30
j_gene: TRBJ1-6
d_gene: .
abundance: .

CDR3nt: TGTGCCAGCAGTGAAGCCCTAAAGGAGGGCGACGAGCAGTACTTC
CDR3aa: CASSEALKEGDEQYF
v_gene: TRBV2
j_gene: TRBJ2-7
d_gene: .
abundance: .

CDR3nt: TGTGCCAGCAGCTCCGGGATCTATGGCTACACCTTC
CDR3aa: CASSSGIYGYTF
v_gene: TRBV7-2
j_gene: TRBJ1-2
d_gene: .
abundance: .

CDR3nt: TGCGCCAGCAGTTGGACAGGGCCCTATGGCTACACCTTC
CDR3aa: CASSWTGPYGYTF
v_gene: TRBV5-1
j_gene: TRBJ1-2
d_gene: TRBD1
abundance: .

CDR3nt: TGTGCCAGCAGCTTAATCGGGGGGCCCTTGGCCGGGGAGCTGTTTTTT
CDR3aa: CASSLIGGPLAGELFF
v_gene: TRBV11-2
j_gene: TRBJ2-2
d_gene: .
abundance: .

CDR3nt: TGTGCCAGCTCGACGGGGGGGCCGGGCTATGGCTACACCTTC
CDR3aa: CASSTGGPGYGYTF
v_gene: TRBV18
j_gene: TRBJ1-2
d_gene: .
abundance: .

CDR3nt: TGTGCCAGCAATCTTTCGGGTGTATTAGTCGAGCAGTACTTC
CDR3aa: CASNLSGVLVEQYF
v_gene: TRBV6-1
j_gene: TRBJ2-7
d_gene: .
abundance: once

CDR3nt: TGTGCCAGCAGAGGACAGGGGCACACCGGGGAGCTGTTTTTT
CDR3aa: CASRGQGHTGELFF
v_gene: TRBV28
j_gene: TRBJ2-2
d_gene: TRBD1
abundance: .

CDR3nt: TGTGCCAGTATTATTAGGGGATCGTCGAACACCGGGGAGCTGTTTTTT
CDR3aa: CASIIRGSSNTGELFF
v_gene: TRBV19
j_gene: TRBJ2-2
d_gene: .
abundance: .

CDR3nt: TGTGCCAGCAGCCTTGAGAACAATGAGCAGTTCTTC
CDR3aa: CASSLENNEQFF
v_gene: TRBV7-6
j_gene: TRBJ2-1
d_gene: .
abundance: .

CDR3nt: TGTGCCAGCAGCTCTTGGACAGCTACAGATACGCAGTATTTT
CDR3aa: CASSSWTATDTQYF
v_gene: TRBV7-6
j_gene: TRBJ2-3
d_gene: .
abundance: .

CDR3nt: TGTGCCAGCAGCTTGGAAGAGCGGACCTCCTACGAGCAGTACTTC
CDR3aa: CASSLEERTSYEQYF
v_gene: TRBV5-6
j_gene: TRBJ2-7
d_gene: .
abundance: .

CDR3nt: TGTGCCAGCAGTCCGCCGGGACAGGGAAGGTCCAACGTCCTGACTTTC
CDR3aa: CASSPPGQGRSNVLTF
v_gene: TRBV28
j_gene: TRBJ2-6
d_gene: TRBD1
abundance: once

CDR3nt: TGTGCCAGCAGCCGGACAGGGGGTTTGAACACTGAAGCTTTCTTT
CDR3aa: CASSRTGGLNTEAFF
v_gene: TRBV2
j_gene: TRBJ1-1
d_gene: TRBD1
abundance: .

CDR3nt: TGTGCCAGCAGCCCGACAGGGGTCGGCTACACCTTC
CDR3aa: CASSPTGVGYTF
v_gene: TRBV5-6
j_gene: TRBJ1-2
d_gene: TRBD1
abundance: .

CDR3nt: TGTGCCAGCAGCTTAGCCGAGGGGAGCGGGGTCCAGGATACGCAGTATTTT
CDR3aa: CASSLAEGSGVQDTQYF
v_gene: TRBV11-3
j_gene: TRBJ2-3
d_gene: TRBD2
abundance: .

CDR3nt: TGTGCCAGCAGTTACTCCCCAGGGGTGACCTACAATGAGCAGTTCTTC
CDR3aa: CASSYSPGVTYNEQFF
v_gene: TRBV6-5
j_gene: TRBJ2-1
d_gene: .
abundance: .

CDR3nt: TGCGCCAGCAGCCAAAACTTATGGGGACAGGGGAGCTATGGCTACACCTTC
CDR3aa: CASSQNLWGQGSYGYTF
v_gene: TRBV4-3
j_gene: TRBJ1-2
d_gene: TRBD1
abundance: once

CDR3nt: TGTGCCAGCAGATCAAGTAGTGTATTCTACGAGCAGTACTTC
CDR3aa: CASRSSSVFYEQYF
v_gene: TRBV27
j_gene: TRBJ2-7
d_gene: .
abundance: .